These T cell receptor beta chains were read from a single sample in a study of long-term antiretroviral therapy in people with HIV. Sequencing used immunoSEQ multiplex PCR; TCRdb keeps in-frame clones, though not all of them. The data show 20,000 to 25,000 clones, 85% to 95% seen once. Sequenced material: unsorted PBMCs, taken just over 4.8 years after starting antiretroviral therapy. These receptors were collected from a woman aged 50 to 65 with HIV. The CDR3 runs from the conserved cysteine through the conserved F or W. Each record gives: clone size, V gene, J gene, D gene, CDR3 protein, CDR3 DNA. The D gene is left open where the match is weak. Size values are once, few and many counts, or a class for expanded clones, and some rows have none.

clone size: -
V gene: TRBV6-5
J gene: TRBJ2-4
D gene: -
CDR3 protein: CASSYSAGAKNIQYF
CDR3 DNA: TGTGCCAGCAGTTACTCTGCAGGGGCCAAAAACATTCAGTACTTC

clone size: -
V gene: TRBV7-3
J gene: TRBJ2-1
D gene: -
CDR3 protein: CASSWDTSYNEQFF
CDR3 DNA: TGTGCCAGCAGCTGGGACACTTCTTACAATGAGCAGTTCTTC

clone size: -
V gene: TRBV19
J gene: TRBJ2-1
D gene: TRBD2
CDR3 protein: CASSIRPSGGLYNEQFF
CDR3 DNA: TGTGCCAGTAGTATAAGGCCTAGCGGGGGCCTATACAATGAGCAGTTCTTC

clone size: -
V gene: TRBV7-9
J gene: TRBJ2-3
D gene: -
CDR3 protein: CASSGEGSTDTQYF
CDR3 DNA: TGTGCCAGCAGCGGAGAAGGGAGCACAGATACGCAGTATTTT

clone size: -
V gene: TRBV28
J gene: TRBJ2-3
D gene: TRBD1
CDR3 protein: CASSIRTGTSTDTQYF
CDR3 DNA: TGTGCCAGCAGTATACGGACAGGGACTAGCACAGATACGCAGTATTTT

clone size: -
V gene: TRBV7-9
J gene: TRBJ2-5
D gene: -
CDR3 protein: CASSSGHETQYF
CDR3 DNA: TGTGCCAGCAGCTCAGGACACGAGACCCAGTACTTC

clone size: -
V gene: TRBV4-1
J gene: TRBJ1-5
D gene: TRBD1
CDR3 protein: CASSLGTGSQPQHF
CDR3 DNA: TGCGCCAGCAGCCTAGGGACAGGGAGCCAGCCCCAGCATTTT

clone size: -
V gene: TRBV9
J gene: TRBJ2-1
D gene: -
CDR3 protein: CASSVPREGTYNEQFF
CDR3 DNA: TGTGCCAGCAGCGTCCCCAGGGAAGGGACCTACAATGAGCAGTTCTTC

clone size: -
V gene: TRBV28
J gene: TRBJ1-2
D gene: -
CDR3 protein: CASSLAQGTYGYTF
CDR3 DNA: TGTGCCAGCAGTTTAGCACAGGGAACCTATGGCTACACCTTC

clone size: -
V gene: TRBV11-2
J gene: TRBJ1-5
D gene: -
CDR3 protein: CASSPSGSNQPQHF
CDR3 DNA: TGTGCCAGCAGCCCCTCAGGTAGCAATCAGCCCCAGCATTTT

clone size: -
V gene: TRBV2
J gene: TRBJ1-5
D gene: -
CDR3 protein: CASSEFTGTEEDQPQHF
CDR3 DNA: TGTGCCAGCAGTGAATTTACGGGAACGGAAGAGGATCAGCCCCAGCATTTT

clone size: -
V gene: TRBV11-2
J gene: TRBJ2-2
D gene: -
CDR3 protein: CASSRGQGTGELFF
CDR3 DNA: TGTGCCAGCTCACGGGGGCAGGGCACCGGGGAGCTGTTTTTT

clone size: -
V gene: TRBV12-5
J gene: TRBJ2-5
D gene: -
CDR3 protein: CASRQTGVETQYF
CDR3 DNA: TGTGCTAGCCGACAGACGGGCGTGGAGACCCAGTACTTC

clone size: -
V gene: TRBV12-5
J gene: TRBJ2-7
D gene: TRBD1
CDR3 protein: CASGLAGQGEYF
CDR3 DNA: TGTGCTAGTGGTTTGGCGGGACAGGGAGAGTACTTC

clone size: once
V gene: TRBV6-1
J gene: TRBJ2-1
D gene: TRBD2
CDR3 protein: CASSEWVAGGFNEQFF
CDR3 DNA: TGTGCCAGCAGTGAATGGGTAGCGGGAGGTTTTAATGAGCAGTTCTTC

clone size: -
V gene: TRBV2
J gene: TRBJ2-1
D gene: TRBD2
CDR3 protein: CASGAGGGNEQFF
CDR3 DNA: TGTGCCAGCGGCGCGGGAGGGGGGAATGAGCAGTTCTTC

clone size: -
V gene: TRBV2
J gene: TRBJ1-5
D gene: -
CDR3 protein: CASIRDNNQPQHF
CDR3 DNA: TGTGCCAGCATCAGGGATAACAATCAGCCCCAGCATTTT

clone size: -
V gene: TRBV27
J gene: TRBJ2-7
D gene: -
CDR3 protein: CASGARGQVYEQYF
CDR3 DNA: TGTGCCAGCGGAGCGCGGGGGCAGGTGTACGAGCAGTACTTC

clone size: -
V gene: TRBV10-3
J gene: TRBJ2-7
D gene: TRBD1
CDR3 protein: CAISGRTGEPYEQYF
CDR3 DNA: TGTGCCATCAGTGGAAGGACAGGGGAGCCCTACGAGCAGTACTTC

clone size: -
V gene: TRBV19
J gene: TRBJ1-2
D gene: -
CDR3 protein: CASRGAGANLYGYTF
CDR3 DNA: TGTGCCAGCCGAGGTGCCGGGGCCAATCTTTATGGCTACACCTTC

clone size: once
V gene: TRBV5-1
J gene: TRBJ2-7
D gene: TRBD2
CDR3 protein: CASYPGLAEGPYEQYF
CDR3 DNA: TGCGCCAGCTACCCGGGACTAGCGGAAGGGCCCTACGAGCAGTACTTC

clone size: -
V gene: TRBV6-5
J gene: TRBJ2-7
D gene: -
CDR3 protein: CASGPRRISYEQYF
CDR3 DNA: TGTGCCAGCGGACCCAGACGGATCTCCTACGAGCAGTACTTC

clone size: -
V gene: TRBV10-3
J gene: TRBJ1-5
D gene: -
CDR3 protein: CAISDSSNQPQHF
CDR3 DNA: TGTGCCATCAGTGATTCGAGCAATCAGCCCCAGCATTTT

clone size: -
V gene: TRBV6-5
J gene: TRBJ1-1
D gene: -
CDR3 protein: CASSNRAGNTEAFF
CDR3 DNA: TGTGCCAGCAGCAACAGGGCAGGGAACACTGAAGCTTTCTTT

clone size: -
V gene: TRBV7-7
J gene: TRBJ2-7
D gene: TRBD2
CDR3 protein: CASSLSPGLAGARTTYEQYF
CDR3 DNA: TGTGCCAGCAGCTTAAGCCCGGGACTAGCGGGAGCCAGGACAACCTACGAGCAGTACTTC

clone size: -
V gene: TRBV6-5
J gene: TRBJ1-1
D gene: -
CDR3 protein: CASTLARAGNTEAFF
CDR3 DNA: TGTGCCAGCACCCTTGCCAGGGCCGGTAACACTGAAGCTTTCTTT

clone size: -
V gene: TRBV13
J gene: TRBJ1-1
D gene: -
CDR3 protein: CASSHGHLNTEAFF
CDR3 DNA: TGTGCCAGCAGCCATGGACATTTGAACACTGAAGCTTTCTTT

clone size: few
V gene: TRBV25-1
J gene: TRBJ2-5
D gene: -
CDR3 protein: CASSEETQYF
CDR3 DNA: TGTGCCAGCAGTGAAGAGACCCAGTACTTC

clone size: -
V gene: TRBV5-1
J gene: TRBJ2-1
D gene: TRBD1
CDR3 protein: CASSKGTGGNEQFF
CDR3 DNA: TGCGCCAGCAGCAAAGGGACAGGGGGCAATGAGCAGTTCTTC

clone size: -
V gene: TRBV15
J gene: TRBJ1-2
D gene: -
CDR3 protein: CATSRDRGESGYTF
CDR3 DNA: TGTGCCACCAGCAGAGATCGCGGAGAATCCGGCTACACCTTC

clone size: once
V gene: TRBV2
J gene: TRBJ2-5
D gene: -
CDR3 protein: CASSLQGLRETQYF
CDR3 DNA: TGTGCCAGCAGTCTACAGGGTTTGAGGGAGACCCAGTACTTC

clone size: -
V gene: TRBV2
J gene: TRBJ1-5
D gene: -
CDR3 protein: CASSETDSNQPQHF
CDR3 DNA: TGTGCCAGCAGTGAGACGGACAGCAATCAGCCCCAGCATTTT

clone size: -
V gene: TRBV10-3
J gene: TRBJ2-1
D gene: TRBD2
CDR3 protein: CAISVGLAESNEQFF
CDR3 DNA: TGTGCCATCAGTGTCGGACTAGCGGAATCCAATGAGCAGTTCTTC